Presented here are 20 T cell receptor beta chains from one specimen sequenced in a study of T-cell memory formation after mild COVID-19. Each CDR3 protein gets one entry after TCRdb re-called the 5' RACE reads with MiXCR. This table holds approximately 290,000 distinct CDR3 sequences, roughly 21% found once. Sequencing used PBMCs or a T cell subset sorted from them (not recorded which). The receptors were gathered from a man aged 18 to 35 who had mild COVID-19 (a few samples of this study predate the infection). Cell type and time point are not known.

There are a few counts of this clonotype. The V gene is TRBV20-1, the J gene TRBJ2-3; 7 bases fit TRBD2. The V and J ends lost 3 bases and 2 bases, in that order; junction bases with no gene match: 8. CDR1 and CDR2 (germline): DFQATT, SNEGSKA (reference sequence). There are 15 residues in the CDR3. The CDR3 nucleotides are TGCAGTGCTAGTCCCAGCGGGACCGACACAGATACGCAGTATTTT. Translated, it gives CSASPSGTDTDTQYF.

This clonotype was detected a few times. The gene calls are TRBV18 and TRBJ1-1, with D perhaps matching TRBD1 (6 bases). CDR3 length equals 14 residues. CDR1 and CDR2 (germline): KGHSH, LQKENI. V dropped 6 bases and J dropped 3 bases, with 14 bases sitting between them. CDR3 nucleotides: TGTGCCAGCTCGTCAGCGGGGGCTGACACTGAAGCTTTCTTT. Protein product: CASSSAGADTEAFF.

This clonotype was seen only a few times. The rearrangement links TRBV20-1 to TRBJ2-5; D gene ambiguous. This CDR3 has 14 amino acids. V was shortened by 5 bases and J by 4 bases, with 17 bases between the two germline ends. Looked up from germline, CDR1 is DFQATT and CDR2 is SNEGSKA (reference sequence). The CDR3 nucleotides are TGCAGTGCTTTAGACCGACTTGGGCCAGAGACCCAGTACTTC. Translated: CSALDRLGPETQYF.

This clonotype was detected a few times. The gene calls are TRBV20-1 and TRBJ2-1; 8 positions agree with TRBD2. In germline, CDR1 is DFQATT, CDR2 SNEGSKA (reference sequence). The CDR3 runs 12 residues. After removal of 5 bases from V and 9 bases from J, the junction contained 6 bases not matched to a gene. The CDR3 bases are TGCAGTGCTGCCCCCGGGGGGGGTGAGCAGTTCTTC. Translating it yields CSAAPGGGEQFF.

The J gene is TRBJ2-1, the V gene TRBV7-6; no definite D call. Germline V lookup: CDR1 SGHVS, CDR2 FNYEAQ. The CDR3 runs to 12 residues. Trimming removed 2 bases at V and 9 bases at J, with 8 bases between. CDR3 in amino acids: CASSLTLGEQFF. DNA of the CDR3: TGTGCCAGCAGCTTAACGTTGGGTGAGCAGTTCTTC.

As for this clonotype: This may be a read error: a much more frequent sequence differs by one nucleotide. This sequence joins TRBV6-5 and TRBJ2-3, with D uncertain. V was pared by 2 bases and J by 0 bases, with 3 bases between. The CDR3 length is 13 residues. Germline CDR1 and CDR2: MNHEY and SVGAGI. Here the CDR3 DNA reads TGTGCCAGCAGTTACCTTAGCACAGATACGCAGTATTTT. The encoded protein is CASSYLSTDTQYF.

This clonotype was counted only a few times. J is TRBJ2-1 and V is TRBV7-9, with no clear D. Germline V gene data show CDR1 as SEHNR and CDR2 as FQNEAQ (reference sequence). This CDR3 is built from 13 residues. Trimming removed 5 bases at V and 9 bases at J, with 14 bases between. For the CDR3, the DNA is TGTGCCAGCAGCACCCTTGGGCCGGCTGAGCAGTTCTTC. Translated, it gives CASSTLGPAEQFF.

This clonotype has only a few counts. The chain carries TRBV4-2 and TRBJ2-3; D is perhaps TRBD2 (6 bases). Germline lookup yields CDR1 LGHNA and CDR2 YNFKEQ. V shed 4 bases and J shed 4 bases, with 9 bases lying between them. This CDR3 is built from 13 residues. CDR3 coding DNA: TGTGCCAGCAGCCGGAGACTAGCAGATACGCAGTATTTT. This codes for CASSRRLADTQYF.

This clonotype came up a few times. The gene calls are TRBV4-1 and TRBJ2-6; D ambiguous. Germline V CDR1 and CDR2: MGHRA, YSYEKL. With 4 bases removed from V and 6 bases from J, the gap between germline ends came to 10 bases. The CDR3 is 14 residues long. This CDR3 reads CASSRTRVANVLTF. The DNA for the CDR3 is TGCGCCAGCAGCCGAACCCGGGTGGCCAACGTCCTGACTTTC.

This clonotype was seen a handful of times. J is TRBJ2-3 and V is TRBV6-2 or TRBV6-3; 8 bases agree with TRBD2. The ends lost 0 bases at V and 3 bases at J; junction bases unmatched: 8. CDR1 and CDR2 (germline): MNHEY, SVGEGT. CDR3 size: 17 residues. As DNA, the CDR3 is TGTGCCAGCAGTTACTCCGAGACGGGGGGGCGGACAGATACGCAGTATTTT. It codes for CASSYSETGGRTDTQYF.

This clonotype showed up just a few times. The chain joins TRBV20-1 to TRBJ1-2, with D unresolved. In germline, CDR1 is DFQATT, CDR2 SNEGSKA (reference sequence). This CDR3 region has 14 residues. The V end was cut by 3 bases, the J end by 3 bases, with 14 bases between. DNA of the CDR3: TGCAGTGCTAGTCAAGGAGGTAACGACTATGGCTACACCTTC. It codes for CSASQGGNDYGYTF.

This clonotype has more than one count but fewer than ten. The chain recombines TRBV7-9 with TRBJ2-2, with D hard to call. V was clipped by 7 bases and J by 4 bases, with 16 bases between them. Germline V gives CDR1 SEHNR, CDR2 FQNEAQ (reference sequence). The CDR3 runs 15 residues. CDR3 DNA: TGTGCCAGCATCCCCGCTTTTTTGACCACCGGGGAGCTGTTTTTT. Translation: CASIPAFLTTGELFF.

There are many counts of this clonotype. The V call is TRBV7-2, the J call TRBJ2-3, with unresolved D. This CDR3 region has 12 residues. Deletions cut 5 bases from V and 4 bases from J, with 7 bases between. Per germline, CDR1 SGHTA and CDR2 FQGNSA. The CDR3 coding sequence is TGTGCCAGCAGCCTCCGGGCAGATACGCAGTATTTT. Translating gives CASSLRADTQYF.

The V gene is TRBV4-1, the J gene TRBJ2-2; D remains ambiguous. V shed 0 bases and J shed 0 bases, with 11 bases lying between them. The germline CDR1 and CDR2 sequences are MGHRA and YSYEKL. CDR3 length: 17 residues. CDR3 protein: CASSQEVGHSNTGELFF. CDR3 nucleotides: TGCGCCAGCAGCCAAGAAGTCGGTCACTCGAACACCGGGGAGCTGTTTTTT.

This clonotype was picked up a small number of times. V is TRBV9 and J is TRBJ2-3; D is possibly TRBD1 or TRBD2 (5 bases each). The ends were cut back, 0 bases at V and 1 base at J, with 9 bases in the middle. Germline values: CDR1 SGDLS, CDR2 YYNGEE. CDR3 length: 15 amino acids. CDR3 nucleotide sequence: TGTGCCAGCAGCGTAGAAACGGGACGCACAGATACGCAGTATTTT. Protein: CASSVETGRTDTQYF.

The rearrangement uses TRBV6-2 or TRBV6-3 and TRBJ1-6; a possible D gene is TRBD1 (5 bases). Per germline, CDR1 MNHEY and CDR2 SVGEGT. The CDR3 length is 14 residues. Trimming stripped 2 bases from V and 9 bases from J, with 11 bases between. DNA of the CDR3: TGTGCCAGCAGTTACCCGGGACGCAGTTCACCCCTCCACTTT. This gives the protein CASSYPGRSSPLHF.

This clonotype has just a few counts. This chain links TRBV7-2 with TRBJ2-3, with D tentatively TRBD2 (6 bases). This CDR3 region has 15 residues. Trimming cost V 5 bases and J 2 bases, with 14 bases left between them. From germline, CDR1 is SGHTA and CDR2 FQGNSA. CDR3 coding DNA: TGTGCCAGCAGCCCGGGGCAGGGACTCACAGATACGCAGTATTTT. It codes for CASSPGQGLTDTQYF.

The table lists this clonotype with a few counts. The V gene is TRBV12-3 or TRBV12-4, the J gene TRBJ1-1; the D is unclear. The CDR3 runs to 13 residues. Between the trimmed V and J ends, which lost 6 bases and 3 bases, there was a span of 11 bases. The CDR3 spells CASSTREDTEAFF. In nucleotides, the CDR3 is TGTGCCAGCAGCACCCGAGAGGACACTGAAGCTTTCTTT.

This clonotype was detected only a few times. The J gene is TRBJ2-1, the V gene TRBV20-1; possibly TRBD2 for D (6 bases). The CDR3 has 16 residues. The V gene lost 0 bases and the J gene lost 4 bases, with 16 bases spanning the gap. From germline, CDR1 is DFQATT and CDR2 SNEGSKA (reference sequence). The CDR3 region is CSARDSSGGKYNEQFF. The CDR3 DNA sequence: TGCAGTGCTAGAGATAGCAGTGGGGGGAAGTACAATGAGCAGTTCTTC.

The J gene is TRBJ2-1, the V gene TRBV9, with 11 bases identical to TRBD2. Germline CDR1 and CDR2: SGDLS and YYNGEE. The CDR3 totals 15 residues. J was trimmed by 5 bases and V by 4 bases; bases with no gene match: 5. CDR3 coding DNA: TGTGCCAGCAGCACCGGGACTAGCGGAAACAATGAGCAGTTCTTC. Translation gives CASSTGTSGNNEQFF.